This T cell receptor (beta chain) was sequenced for a study of blood T cell repertoires in COVID-19. Study background: The United States, Italy and Spain provided the acute and convalescent COVID-19 samples. Sample material is recorded as cDNA or gDNA derived from T cells, B-cell-depleted T cells, or PBMCs.

V lost 4 bases, J lost 6 bases, and 9 bases stayed unmatched. This CDR3 region has 15 residues. Per the germline V gene, CDR1 is MNHEY and CDR2 is SMNVEV (reference sequence). In the authors' workflow: Estimation of nucleated cell counts relied on the amplification of reference gene primers. TCRdb's table, derived via immunoSEQ multiplex PCR, lists solely in-frame clones and lacks some. The V and J calls and clone size are taken from that table; D and trimming were inferred from the DNA. Here the sample spans 400,000 or so clones, roughly 86% being singletons. Sequencing used peripheral blood. The receptor's source is a human donor in a cohort sampled during active COVID-19. The chain carries TRBV27 and TRBJ2-5; TRBD2 matches at 9 bases. CDR3 coding DNA: TGTGCCAGCAGTTCCCTCGCGGGGGGGCCTCAGACCCAGTACTTC. It translates to CASSSLAGGPQTQYF.